Included here is one T cell receptor (beta chain) sequence, with context. Germline CDR1 SGHTS, CDR2 YDEGEE. The V gene end was trimmed by 4 bases and the J gene end by 4 bases; junction bases not matched to a gene: 4. The CDR3 is made up of 14 amino acids. The entry originates in a study of cytomegalovirus exposure and HLA in healthy donors. The PCR made use of 60 Vbeta and 13 Jbeta primers. Libraries were prepared by immunoSEQ multiplex PCR; TCRdb keeps only in-frame clonotypes and omits some of them. The sample lists nearly 110,000 clones; 65% to 80% were seen once. The TCR originated in a male donor in good health and CMV-seropositive. This chain connects TRBV5-8 to TRBJ1-1; TRBD1 agrees at 10 bases. The sequenced sample consisted of PBMCs. The CDR3 coding sequence is TGTGCCAGCAGCAAGGGACAGGGGATCACTGAAGCTTTCTTT. It is translated as CASSKGQGITEAFF.